The rows below give T cell receptor beta chains drawn from one sample of a study of OX40 agonist ivuxolimab in advanced cancers. The protocol was immunoSEQ multiplex PCR, while the TCRdb copy is restricted to in-frame clones and leaves out a portion. Of roughly 35,000 clones listed, roughly 81% are singletons. The sample consisted of CD4+ or CD8+ T cells sorted from blood, taken in a trial of the OX40 agonist ivuxolimab. All receptors derive from an adult with an advanced solid tumor such as melanoma, head and neck, liver or kidney cancer. CDR3s include the opening cysteine and the closing phenylalanine or tryptophan. D genes are given only for firm matches. Not all rows give a size; the values are once, few, many and, for expanded clones, a class.

j_gene: TRBJ2-3; abundance: NA; d_gene: TRBD1; v_gene: TRBV29-1; CDR3aa: CSSRQGRTDTQYF; CDR3nt: TGCAGCTCCAGACAGGGACGCACAGATACGCAGTATTTT
j_gene: TRBJ1-1; abundance: NA; d_gene: TRBD1; v_gene: TRBV27; CDR3aa: CASTAGTGSGEAFF; CDR3nt: TGTGCCAGCACAGCGGGGACAGGGTCGGGTGAAGCTTTCTTT
j_gene: TRBJ1-1; abundance: NA; d_gene: NA; v_gene: TRBV28; CDR3aa: CASSFGVGGAFF; CDR3nt: TGTGCCAGCAGTTTTGGGGTTGGTGGGGCTTTCTTT
j_gene: TRBJ2-2; abundance: NA; d_gene: NA; v_gene: TRBV19; CDR3aa: CASSLVATAKYGELFF; CDR3nt: TGTGCCAGTAGCCTCGTGGCGACAGCAAAGTACGGAGAGCTGTTTTTT
j_gene: TRBJ2-7; abundance: NA; d_gene: TRBD2; v_gene: TRBV2; CDR3aa: CASKLAGGWYF; CDR3nt: TGTGCCAGCAAACTAGCGGGAGGGTGGTACTTC
j_gene: TRBJ2-3; abundance: NA; d_gene: NA; v_gene: TRBV27; CDR3aa: CASSHGGQRTDTQYF; CDR3nt: TGTGCCAGCTCCCACGGCGGGCAGAGAACAGATACGCAGTATTTT
j_gene: TRBJ2-1; abundance: NA; d_gene: TRBD2; v_gene: TRBV7-3; CDR3aa: CASSSLGLGSNEQFF; CDR3nt: TGTGCCAGCAGCAGCCTGGGACTAGGGTCCAATGAGCAGTTCTTC
j_gene: TRBJ2-3; abundance: NA; d_gene: NA; v_gene: TRBV7-9; CDR3aa: CASSLRGQGFTDTQYF; CDR3nt: TGTGCCAGCAGCCTGCGAGGGCAGGGGTTCACAGATACGCAGTATTTT
j_gene: TRBJ1-4; abundance: many; d_gene: NA; v_gene: TRBV14; CDR3aa: CASSQSGGATNEKLFF; CDR3nt: TGTGCCAGCAGCCAATCGGGAGGGGCAACTAATGAAAAACTGTTTTTT
j_gene: TRBJ2-7; abundance: few; d_gene: TRBD2; v_gene: TRBV4-1; CDR3aa: CASSRLVSGIVYEQYF; CDR3nt: TGCGCCAGCAGCCGGTTGGTTAGCGGGATAGTATACGAGCAGTACTTC
j_gene: TRBJ1-2; abundance: few; d_gene: NA; v_gene: TRBV4-1; CDR3aa: CASSLPGRSRSGANYGYTF; CDR3nt: TGCGCCAGCAGCCTCCCAGGGAGGTCCAGGTCAGGGGCCAACTATGGCTACACCTTC
j_gene: TRBJ2-7; abundance: NA; d_gene: NA; v_gene: TRBV4-1; CDR3aa: CASSQELRREQYF; CDR3nt: TGCGCCAGCAGCCAAGAATTGAGGCGCGAGCAGTACTTC
j_gene: TRBJ2-3; abundance: once; d_gene: TRBD2; v_gene: TRBV10-3; CDR3aa: CAMAPQGRGGTDTQYF; CDR3nt: TGTGCCATGGCTCCTCAGGGACGGGGGGGCACAGATACGCAGTATTTT
j_gene: TRBJ2-3; abundance: once; d_gene: TRBD1; v_gene: TRBV12-5; CDR3aa: CASGLATGTGGPTDTQYF; CDR3nt: TGTGCTAGTGGTTTGGCAACCGGGACAGGGGGCCCTACAGATACGCAGTATTTT
j_gene: TRBJ2-3; abundance: few; d_gene: NA; v_gene: TRBV29-1; CDR3aa: CSVVPGAADTQYF; CDR3nt: TGCAGCGTTGTCCCCGGGGCGGCAGATACGCAGTATTTT
j_gene: TRBJ1-1; abundance: NA; d_gene: NA; v_gene: TRBV18; CDR3aa: CASSPSLNTEAFF; CDR3nt: TGTGCCAGCTCACCCTCACTGAACACTGAAGCTTTCTTT
j_gene: TRBJ1-2; abundance: NA; d_gene: TRBD1; v_gene: TRBV28; CDR3aa: CASSPGTGAGGYTF; CDR3nt: TGTGCCAGCAGTCCCGGGACAGGGGCGGGTGGCTACACCTTC
j_gene: TRBJ1-2; abundance: once; d_gene: NA; v_gene: TRBV5-3; CDR3aa: CARSLGSRGTRFNYGYTF; CDR3nt: TGTGCCAGAAGCTTGGGGTCCCGAGGGACTCGATTTAACTATGGCTACACCTTC
j_gene: TRBJ1-2; abundance: few; d_gene: TRBD1; v_gene: TRBV28; CDR3aa: CASRRQGYGYTF; CDR3nt: TGTGCCAGCAGAAGACAGGGCTATGGCTACACCTTC
j_gene: TRBJ1-3; abundance: NA; d_gene: NA; v_gene: TRBV28; CDR3aa: CASSLIGRGNTIYF; CDR3nt: TGTGCCAGCAGCCTAATAGGAAGGGGGAACACCATATATTTT
j_gene: TRBJ1-1; abundance: NA; d_gene: NA; v_gene: TRBV28; CDR3aa: CASSLFRLRRAKSAEAFF; CDR3nt: TGTGCCAGCAGTTTATTCAGACTTCGCCGGGCCAAAAGTGCTGAAGCTTTCTTT
j_gene: TRBJ2-7; abundance: NA; d_gene: NA; v_gene: TRBV28; CDR3aa: CASRISGDYEQYF; CDR3nt: TGTGCCAGCAGAATTAGCGGAGACTACGAGCAGTACTTC
j_gene: TRBJ2-6; abundance: NA; d_gene: NA; v_gene: TRBV30; CDR3aa: CAWSGRGTGANVLTF; CDR3nt: TGTGCCTGGAGTGGACGGGGGACTGGGGCCAACGTCCTGACTTTC
j_gene: TRBJ2-3; abundance: few; d_gene: NA; v_gene: TRBV27; CDR3aa: CASSPSTSTDTQYF; CDR3nt: TGTGCCAGCAGTCCCTCCACTAGCACAGATACGCAGTATTTT
j_gene: TRBJ2-3; abundance: NA; d_gene: TRBD2; v_gene: TRBV28; CDR3aa: CATAGGVDTQYF; CDR3nt: TGTGCCACCGCGGGAGGAGTAGATACGCAGTATTTT
j_gene: TRBJ1-1; abundance: NA; d_gene: NA; v_gene: TRBV4-1; CDR3aa: CASSQPTVSTEAFF; CDR3nt: TGCGCCAGCAGCCAGCCGACAGTGAGTACTGAAGCTTTCTTT
j_gene: TRBJ2-6; abundance: NA; d_gene: NA; v_gene: TRBV29-1; CDR3aa: CSVEESGANVLTF; CDR3nt: TGCAGCGTTGAAGAATCTGGGGCCAACGTCCTGACTTTC
j_gene: TRBJ2-6; abundance: once; d_gene: NA; v_gene: TRBV9; CDR3aa: CASSVAVGRGAGANVLTF; CDR3nt: TGTGCCAGCAGCGTAGCTGTGGGCAGGGGGGCTGGGGCCAACGTCCTGACTTTC
j_gene: TRBJ2-5; abundance: NA; d_gene: NA; v_gene: TRBV12-5; CDR3aa: CASGFGGREETQYF; CDR3nt: TGTGCTAGTGGTTTTGGGGGGCGGGAAGAGACCCAGTACTTC
j_gene: TRBJ2-5; abundance: NA; d_gene: NA; v_gene: TRBV5-1; CDR3aa: CASSLALSDETQYF; CDR3nt: TGCGCCAGCAGCTTGGCCTTGTCAGACGAGACCCAGTACTTC
j_gene: TRBJ1-1; abundance: NA; d_gene: NA; v_gene: TRBV9; CDR3aa: CASSVGENEAFF; CDR3nt: TGTGCCAGCAGCGTTGGCGAGAATGAAGCTTTCTTT